Listed below are T cell receptor beta chains from one sample, sequenced in a study of T cell responses to AZD1222 COVID-19 vaccine. The repertoire was sequenced with immunoSEQ multiplex PCR; TCRdb's copy has only in-frame clones and lacks some. The sample includes 90,000 to 120,000 clones, 86% of them seen just once. Sequenced here: peripheral blood, sampled 28 days after the second dose of the MenACWY control vaccine. The source of these receptors is an adult who received the MenACWY meningococcal vaccine as a control. Each CDR3 is given with its conserved first and last residue. The D gene is left open where the match is weak. A row's size may be missing; if present it is once, few, many or a size class.

>TRBJ2-1|TRBV6-5|.|.
CASKVLPAYNEQFF
TGTGCCAGCAAGGTACTGCCTGCCTACAATGAGCAGTTCTTC
>TRBJ2-7|TRBV10-1|.|.
CASTRPQGRGRSGAYEQYF
TGCGCCAGCACTCGACCGCAGGGCAGGGGTCGAAGTGGAGCATACGAGCAGTACTTC
>TRBJ2-3|TRBV30|.|.
CAWQAHPSTDTQYF
TGTGCCTGGCAGGCACACCCGAGCACAGATACGCAGTATTTT
>TRBJ2-1|TRBV6-2/TRBV6-3|.|.
CASSYGPRNQFF
TGTGCCAGCAGTTACGGGCCTAGAAATCAGTTCTTC
>TRBJ2-3|TRBV4-3|.|.
CASSQVPGTLTDTQYF
TGCGCCAGCAGCCAAGTCCCCGGGACCCTCACAGATACGCAGTATTTT
>TRBJ2-1|TRBV7-8|once|TRBD2
CASRDAGGPYNEQFF
TGTGCCAGCAGGGACGCGGGGGGGCCCTACAATGAGCAGTTCTTC
>TRBJ2-2|TRBV12-3/TRBV12-4|.|.
CASRKSGELFF
TGTGCCAGCAGGAAGAGCGGGGAGCTGTTTTTT
>TRBJ2-7|TRBV5-1|.|TRBD2
CASSLVVSGGRGEQYF
TGCGCCAGCAGCTTGGTAGTTTCGGGAGGGCGAGGGGAGCAGTACTTC
>TRBJ2-2|TRBV9|.|.
CASSVVGTGGELFF
TGTGCCAGCAGCGTTGTAGGGACGGGAGGGGAGCTGTTTTTT
>TRBJ2-5|TRBV6-2/TRBV6-3|few|TRBD2
CASSYASGGQETQYF
TGTGCCAGCAGTTACGCTAGCGGGGGCCAAGAGACCCAGTACTTC
>TRBJ1-1|TRBV4-1|.|.
CASSPHLRLNTEAFF
TGCGCCAGCAGCCCCCACCTACGGCTGAACACTGAAGCTTTCTTT
>TRBJ1-2|TRBV5-1|few|.
CASSLSPGNYGYTF
TGCGCCAGCAGCTTGAGTCCAGGGAACTATGGCTACACCTTC
>TRBJ1-6|TRBV27|once|.
CASTQSGRNNSPLHF
TGTGCCAGCACCCAATCCGGCAGGAATAATTCACCCCTCCACTTT
>TRBJ2-3|TRBV7-2|.|.
CASSLRLSQASDTQYF
TGTGCCAGCAGCTTAAGGCTTAGCCAGGCCTCAGATACGCAGTATTTT
>TRBJ1-3|TRBV7-3|once|.
CASSSDSGNTIYF
TGTGCCAGCAGCAGCGACTCTGGAAACACCATATATTTT
>TRBJ1-4|TRBV5-6|.|.
CASSLGAYNEKLFF
TGTGCCAGCAGCTTGGGAGCCTATAATGAAAAACTGTTTTTT
>TRBJ2-7|TRBV7-6|.|TRBD2
CASSPSGGYYEQYF
TGTGCCAGCAGCCCTAGCGGGGGGTACTACGAGCAGTACTTC
>TRBJ1-1|TRBV4-2|.|.
CASSQPPSPGAFF
TGTGCCAGCAGCCAACCCCCTTCACCTGGGGCTTTCTTT
>TRBJ2-5|TRBV3-1/TRBV3-2|once|TRBD2
CASSHSAGSQETQYF
TGTGCCAGCAGCCACTCAGCGGGATCCCAAGAGACCCAGTACTTC
>TRBJ2-3|TRBV6-5|.|TRBD2
CASSQTSSALDTQYF
TGTGCCAGCAGTCAGACTAGCTCCGCTCTGGATACGCAGTATTTT
>TRBJ2-7|TRBV10-1|.|.
CASSEFEGSYEQYF
TGCGCCAGCAGTGAGTTTGAAGGGTCCTACGAGCAGTACTTC
>TRBJ2-3|TRBV7-3|.|.
CASSPPGGSTDTQYF
TGTGCCAGCAGCCCCCCCGGCGGTAGCACAGATACGCAGTATTTT
>TRBJ1-4|TRBV7-2|few|.
CASSFAGSGGEKLFF
TGTGCCAGCAGCTTCGCAGGGAGTGGAGGTGAAAAACTGTTTTTT
>TRBJ1-2|TRBV12-3/TRBV12-4|.|.
CASSSGYGYTF
TGTGCCAGCAGTTCAGGGTACGGCTACACCTTC
>TRBJ2-7|TRBV19|.|.
CASSSGWGTYSYEQYF
TGTGCCAGTAGTTCTGGATGGGGGACCTACTCCTACGAGCAGTACTTC
>TRBJ1-2|TRBV2|.|.
CASSESGGRRGYTF
TGTGCCAGCAGTGAATCGGGGGGGCGGAGAGGCTACACCTTC
>TRBJ2-7|TRBV2|.|TRBD1
CASSDPGQGDEQYF
TGTGCCAGCAGTGATCCGGGACAGGGTGACGAGCAGTACTTC
>TRBJ1-2|TRBV5-1|.|.
CASSFDTYGYTF
TGCGCCAGCAGCTTTGACACTTATGGCTACACCTTC
>TRBJ1-1|TRBV6-5|.|.
CASSYSPGGHTEAFF
TGTGCCAGCAGTTACTCCCCGGGTGGTCACACTGAAGCTTTCTTT
>TRBJ2-7|TRBV6-5|.|TRBD1
CASSTGGYEQYF
TGTGCCAGCAGCACAGGGGGCTACGAGCAGTACTTC
>TRBJ2-1|TRBV3-1/TRBV3-2|.|.
CATTRGDEQFF
TGTGCCACTACGAGGGGCGATGAGCAGTTCTTC
>TRBJ1-5|TRBV7-2|.|.
CASSLVRIQPQHF
TGTGCCAGCAGCTTAGTAAGGATTCAGCCCCAGCATTTT
>TRBJ2-7|TRBV7-9|.|.
CASSLAGVYEQYF
TGTGCCAGCAGCTTAGCTGGGGTCTACGAGCAGTACTTC
>TRBJ2-1|TRBV10-3|.|.
CAISESGTEQFF
TGTGCCATCAGTGAGTCAGGGACAGAGCAGTTCTTC
>TRBJ1-6|TRBV5-1|.|.
CASSLGGMTDSPLHF
TGCGCCAGCAGCTTGGGTGGAATGACCGATTCACCCCTCCACTTT
>TRBJ2-2|TRBV7-9|.|TRBD1
CASSSGLGQVVTGELFF
TGTGCCAGCAGCTCCGGATTGGGACAGGTTGTGACCGGGGAGCTGTTTTTT
>TRBJ1-4|TRBV10-3|.|.
CAIKDIDEKLFF
TGTGCCATCAAGGACATTGACGAAAAACTGTTTTTT
>TRBJ2-7|TRBV6-2/TRBV6-3|.|.
CASSYLEDAYEQYF
TGTGCCAGCAGTTACTTGGAGGATGCCTACGAGCAGTACTTC
>TRBJ2-3|TRBV3-1/TRBV3-2|.|.
CASSLMVTDTQYF
TGTGCCAGCAGCTTGATGGTCACAGATACGCAGTATTTT
>TRBJ2-3|TRBV27|once|TRBD2
CASSFLTSGGDTQYF
TGTGCCAGCAGTTTCCTAACTAGCGGGGGAGATACGCAGTATTTT
>TRBJ1-2|TRBV6-2/TRBV6-3|.|.
CASSYVGFDGGYTF
TGTGCCAGCAGTTATGTTGGGTTTGACGGTGGCTACACCTTC
>TRBJ1-2|TRBV5-1|.|.
CASRENTGTAPGYTF
TGCGCCAGCAGAGAGAATACCGGGACGGCACCTGGCTACACCTTC
>TRBJ2-5|TRBV25-1|.|TRBD2
CASSEFPSGVRETQYF
TGTGCCAGCAGTGAATTCCCTAGCGGGGTAAGGGAGACCCAGTACTTC
>TRBJ2-2|TRBV5-1|.|.
CASSLMGGAGELFF
TGCGCCAGCAGCTTGATGGGTGGGGCCGGGGAGCTGTTTTTT
>TRBJ1-2|TRBV4-3|.|TRBD1
CASSQDVGQGTPYGYTF
TGCGCCAGCAGCCAAGATGTGGGACAGGGGACCCCCTATGGCTACACCTTC
>TRBJ1-1|TRBV21-1|.|.
CASSKGDRDQGTEAFF
TGTGCCAGCAGCAAAGGTGACAGGGACCAGGGCACTGAAGCTTTCTTT
>TRBJ2-7|TRBV11-3|.|.
CASSTGPLGEQYF
TGTGCCAGCAGCACCGGGCCATTGGGCGAGCAGTACTTC
>TRBJ2-1|TRBV18|once|.
CASSPPLLQGGNEQFF
TGTGCCAGCTCACCACCCTTATTGCAGGGCGGAAATGAGCAGTTCTTC
>TRBJ1-2|TRBV24-1|.|.
CATSDPTTNYGYTF
TGTGCCACCAGTGACCCCACCACTAACTATGGCTACACCTTC
>TRBJ1-4|TRBV7-8|.|.
CASSLGREKLFF
TGTGCCAGCAGCTTAGGCAGGGAAAAACTGTTTTTT
>TRBJ2-2|TRBV7-3|.|.
CASSLGGASRELFF
TGTGCCAGCAGCTTAGGGGGGGCCAGTAGGGAGCTGTTTTTT
>TRBJ1-1|TRBV9|.|.
CASSVLGNTEAFF
TGTGCCAGCAGCGTATTGGGGAACACTGAAGCTTTCTTT
>TRBJ1-2|TRBV4-2|few|TRBD1
CASSQADRANYGYTF
TGTGCCAGCAGCCAAGCGGACAGGGCGAACTATGGCTACACCTTC
>TRBJ2-7|TRBV28|.|TRBD1
CASSPRTGESYEQYF
TGTGCCAGCAGTCCTAGGACAGGGGAATCCTACGAGCAGTACTTC
>TRBJ1-5|TRBV28|.|.
CASSLWTGSNQPQHF
TGTGCCAGCAGTTTATGGACAGGAAGCAATCAGCCCCAGCATTTT
>TRBJ1-2|TRBV28|.|TRBD1
CASFGGGSGGYGYTF
TGTGCCTCCTTTGGGGGCGGTTCAGGGGGCTATGGCTACACCTTC
>TRBJ2-7|TRBV10-2|.|.
CASTGSSEQYF
TGCGCCAGCACAGGTTCCAGCGAGCAGTACTTC
>TRBJ2-5|TRBV7-2|.|.
CASSLVGARDQYF
TGTGCCAGCAGCTTAGTAGGGGCAAGGGACCAGTACTTC
>TRBJ2-7|TRBV2|.|.
CASSEKGEVAMQYF
TGTGCCAGCAGTGAAAAAGGGGAGGTTGCAATGCAGTACTTC